One sample yielded the 13 T cell receptor beta chains listed below, sequenced in a study of blood T cell repertoires in COVID-19. Sequencing was performed with immunoSEQ multiplex PCR; in TCRdb, only in-frame clones are kept and a portion is missing. The sample includes some 70,000 clones, 65% to 85% of them seen just once. Specimen: peripheral blood. These receptors were taken from a woman aged 45 to 65 with acute or convalescent COVID-19.

J is TRBJ1-3 and V is TRBV5-5; TRBD1 agrees at 10 bases. CDR1 is SGHKS and CDR2 is YYEKEE in the germline V gene (reference sequence). The CDR3 sequence is 16 residues long. V was clipped by 3 bases and J by 4 bases; unmatched bases: 7. The CDR3 DNA follows: TGTGCCAGCAGCTGGGACAGGGGAGATGCCGGAAACACCATATATTTT. Amino acid sequence: CASSWDRGDAGNTIYF.

The chain uses TRBV18 and TRBJ1-2; TRBD1 aligns across 9 bases. After removal of 0 bases from V and 5 bases from J, the junction contained 4 bases not matched to a gene. The CDR3 covers 15 residues. The germline CDR1 and CDR2 sequences are KGHSH and LQKENI. CDR3 bases: TGTGCCAGCTCACCACCGGACAGGGGATTGTATGGCTACACCTTC. It is translated as CASSPPDRGLYGYTF.

The chain joins TRBV6-6 to TRBJ2-5; D is uncertain. Trimming removed 2 bases from V and 1 base from J, with 8 bases in between. This CDR3 has 14 amino acids. Per germline, CDR1 MNHNY and CDR2 SVGAGI (reference sequence). In nucleotides, the CDR3 is TGTGCCAGCAGTTACCCCGAGCGCCAAGAGACCCAGTACTTC. As protein: CASSYPERQETQYF.

The V call is TRBV7-9, the J call TRBJ1-2; no firm D call. Germline values: CDR1 SEHNR, CDR2 FQNEAQ (reference sequence). The CDR3 runs 11 residues. V lost 7 bases, J lost 2 bases, and 5 bases lay in between. The CDR3 DNA reads as TGTGCCAGCACCCTGAACTATGGCTACACCTTC. Protein product: CASTLNYGYTF.

Here the CDR3 DNA reads TGTGCCAGCAGCTTAGGTCAGGGCCTCTACAATGAGCAGTTCTTC. Residues: CASSLGQGLYNEQFF. This rearrangement joins TRBV7-2 to TRBJ2-1; the D gene is possibly TRBD1 (5 bases). CDR3 size: 15 residues. Germline V CDR1 and CDR2: SGHTA, FQGNSA. The V gene lost 1 base and the J gene lost 3 bases, with 10 bases spanning the gap.

J is TRBJ2-5 and V is TRBV3-1 (or the pseudogene TRBV3-2); the D gene is possibly TRBD2 (7 bases). The CDR3 runs 14 residues. Trimming left V 3 bases short and J 4 bases short, with 12 bases between. The V gene's germline CDR1 is LGHDT and CDR2 YNNKEL (reference sequence). The CDR3 DNA sequence: TGTGCCAGCAGCCATAGGGGGGGCACAGAGACCCAGTACTTC. Protein product: CASSHRGGTETQYF.

The chain recombines TRBV6-5 with TRBJ2-2, with TRBD1 matching over 9 bases. The junction had 4 bases not matched to a gene; V was cut back by 4 bases and J by 4 bases. Per germline, CDR1 MNHEY and CDR2 SVGAGI. The CDR3 totals 15 residues. CDR3 sequence (DNA): TGTGCCAGCAGTTGGGGACAGGGAGGCACCGGGGAGCTGTTTTTT. Translating gives CASSWGQGGTGELFF.

V gene TRBV9 combines with J gene TRBJ1-3, with 7 bases aligning to TRBD1. This CDR3 contains 14 residues. Germline-derived CDR1 and CDR2 are SGDLS and YYNGEE. V lost 3 bases to trimming and J lost 4 bases; unmatched junction nucleotides: 4. CDR3 residues: CASSATGVGNTIYF. In DNA form, the CDR3 reads TGTGCCAGCAGCGCAACAGGGGTCGGAAACACCATATATTTT.

J is TRBJ1-2 and V is TRBV19; 7 bases line up with TRBD1. The CDR3 runs 16 residues. After removal of 7 bases from V and 4 bases from J, the junction contained 15 bases not matched to a gene. Germline loops: CDR1 LNHDA, CDR2 SQIVND (reference sequence). The CDR3 spells CASTPDRSPPLYGYTF. CDR3 nucleotide sequence: TGTGCCAGTACCCCGGACAGGTCCCCCCCTCTCTATGGCTACACCTTC.

This chain joins TRBV7-2 and TRBJ1-6; 7 bases fit TRBD1. Unmatched junction bases numbered 6, after V lost 6 bases and J lost 1 base. The CDR3 is 16 residues long. CDR1 SGHTA and CDR2 FQGNSA come from the germline V gene. The CDR3 protein is CASRPGTESYNSPLHF. The CDR3 DNA is TGTGCCAGCAGACCCGGGACAGAGTCCTATAATTCACCCCTCCACTTT.

The V call is TRBV7-9, the J call TRBJ2-4; TRBD2 agrees at 8 bases. The length of the CDR3 is 18 residues. The V gene's germline CDR1 is SEHNR and CDR2 FQNEAQ (reference sequence). J lost 1 base, V lost 2 bases, and 10 bases had no gene match. CDR3 DNA sequence: TGTGCCAGCAGCTTATCGTACGGCGGGAGGTCGGCCAAAAACATTCAGTACTTC. It translates to CASSLSYGGRSAKNIQYF.

The V gene is TRBV24-1, the J gene TRBJ2-1; 14 bases align to TRBD2. Germline CDR1 and CDR2: KGHDR and SFDVKD. The CDR3 runs 17 residues. J was trimmed by 1 base and V by 3 bases; bases with no gene match: 1. The CDR3 bases are TGTGCCACCAGTGATCGACTAGCGGGAGGGTCCTACAATGAGCAGTTCTTC. Translated: CATSDRLAGGSYNEQFF.

CDR3 loop: CASSPRGQKNIQYF. CDR3 DNA sequence: TGTGCCAGCAGCCCCCGGGGACAGAAAAACATTCAGTACTTC. This chain uses TRBV5-6 with TRBJ2-4, with 7 bases identical to TRBD1. V trimming: 4 bases; J trimming: 4 bases; junction bases outside the gene matches: 5. Germline assignment: CDR1 SGHDT and CDR2 YYEEEE. There are 14 residues in the CDR3.